Following are 7 T cell receptor beta chains from one sample sequenced in a study of T cell responses to AZD1222 COVID-19 vaccine. Sequencing was performed with immunoSEQ multiplex PCR; in TCRdb, only in-frame clones are kept and a portion is missing. The profile shows around 100,000 clones, about 90% of them singletons. The sample was peripheral blood, taken on day 0 of AZD1222 vaccination. Receptors originate from an adult in good health.

The chain carries TRBV28 and TRBJ1-2; D is unclear. V dropped 4 bases and J dropped 4 bases, with 13 bases sitting between them. The CDR3 is made up of 14 amino acids. Germline CDR1 and CDR2: MDHEN and SYDVKM. The CDR3 DNA is TGTGCCAGCAGTTCTCACAGAGAGCCCTATGGCTACACCTTC. Translation gives CASSSHREPYGYTF.

The J gene is TRBJ1-5, the V gene TRBV18; no clear D. Between the trimmed V and J ends, which lost 4 bases and 7 bases, there was a span of 20 bases. Germline CDR1 and CDR2: KGHSH and LQKENI. The CDR3 runs to 16 residues. In nucleotides, the CDR3 is TGTGCCAGCTCACGGGTGCGCAGGACTAGCGGGCAGCCCCAGCATTTT. Translating gives CASSRVRRTSGQPQHF. The complete variable domain, with remaining parts taken from reference TRBV18 and TRBJ1-5, reads NAGVMQNPRHLVRRRGQEARLRCSPMKGHSHVYWYRQLPEEGLKFMVYLQKENIIDESGMPKERFSAEFPKEGPSILRIQQVVRGDSAAYFCASSRVRRTSGQPQHFGDGTRLSIL.

The chain joins TRBV30 to TRBJ1-1; no firm D call. CDR1 is GTSNPN, CDR2 SVGIG, per germline (reference sequence). This CDR3 contains 11 residues. Trimming stripped 4 bases from V and 8 bases from J, with 11 bases between. In DNA form, the CDR3 reads TGTGCCTGGACCAAAACACGGGAAGCTTTCTTT. Translated, it gives CAWTKTREAFF. Based on the CDR3 plus reference TRBV30 and TRBJ1-1, the full variable domain is SQTIHQWPATLVQPVGSPLSLECTVEGTSNPNLYWYRQAAGRGLQLLFYSVGIGQISSEVPQNLSASRPQDRQFILSSKKLLLSDSGFYLCAWTKTREAFFGQGTRLTVV.

The chain is built from TRBV27 and TRBJ2-7; TRBD1 aligns across 7 bases. Per germline, CDR1 MNHEY and CDR2 SMNVEV (reference sequence). V was pared by 0 bases and J by 7 bases, with 12 bases of the junction left unmatched. The CDR3 is made up of 16 amino acids. CDR3 loop: CASSLSAGTVKWEQYF. The CDR3 coding sequence is TGTGCCAGCAGTTTATCTGCCGGGACAGTTAAGTGGGAGCAGTACTTC.

The rearrangement uses TRBV7-6 and TRBJ2-7; 11 positions agree with TRBD2. The junction had 3 bases not matched to a gene; V was cut back by 3 bases and J by 2 bases. The CDR3 has 15 residues. The germline gives CDR1 SGHVS, CDR2 FNYEAQ. This chain's CDR3 is CASSLNSGGAYEQYF. As DNA, the CDR3 is TGTGCCAGCAGCTTGAATAGCGGGGGGGCCTACGAGCAGTACTTC.

The chain is built from TRBV5-1 and TRBJ1-1; 7 bases align to TRBD1. CDR3 size: 17 residues. The germline V gene has CDR1 SGHRS and CDR2 YFSETQ. V trimming: 0 bases; J trimming: 1 base; junction bases outside the gene matches: 9. DNA for the CDR3: TGCGCCAGCAGCTTGGGAGCTAGACAGGGAGGGAACACTGAAGCTTTCTTT. This codes for CASSLGARQGGNTEAFF.

The chain couples TRBV6-1 to TRBJ2-3; 7 bases agree with TRBD2. This CDR3 spans 16 amino acids. CDR1 and CDR2 (germline): MNHNS, SASEGT. The V segment lost 3 bases and the J segment 0 bases; nucleotides outside the gene matches: 6. CDR3 residues: CASSEIVGGSTDTQYF. In DNA, the CDR3 is TGTGCCAGCAGTGAGATAGTGGGGGGGAGCACAGATACGCAGTATTTT.